This T cell receptor (beta chain) was obtained from a study of blood T cell repertoires in COVID-19 (dated by TCRdb to about 2020). Regarding the study in general: The collaborator samples originated in the United States, Italy and Spain and spanned the acute and convalescent phases of COVID-19. Sample metadata almost always included a de-identified subject ID, COVID-19 status, age in years and sex. Samples were obtained from the ongoing ImmuneRACE study (first 160 participants) and from 1,000 to 1,500 subjects provided by 6 global collaborators. Where HLA class I and class II types were available, the types were taken from metadata supplied by the sample provider, not from assay-based typing. The dataset comprised deeply sampled blood TCRbeta repertoires from subjects exposed to, actively infected with, or recovered from COVID-19. The prospective study material was composed of cDNA or gDNA derived from T cells, B-cell-depleted T cells, or PBMCs. The repertoires were made available in a free public database intended to serve as a resource for research on the immune response to SARS-CoV-2. Findings and caveats that apply to the study as a whole: The amount of clinical and demographic metadata varied by source and participant and was provided uncurated.

The collaborating institutions used their own protocols to collect whole blood in K2EDTA tubes. Collaborator samples were shipped for TCRbeta analysis as frozen whole blood, isolated PBMCs, or DNA extracted from either sample type. Of note for this clone: Its binding antigen is unknown. The record has no base qualities; no much larger clone is one base away.

The immunoSEQ Assay, a bias-controlled multiplex PCR, was used to amplify TCRbeta CDR3 regions from genomic DNA. The original methods were these. Nucleated cell counts per sample were estimated from amplification of reference gene primers within the assay. To quantify the absolute abundance of each unique TCRbeta CDR3 rearrangement, sequence reads were collapsed and filtered. For each sample, productive Simpson clonality was calculated as the square root of Simpson's diversity index over productive rearrangements. Drawn from immuneACCESS, this table holds only the in-frame rearrangements with V and J called that TCRdb kept. Clones are partly lost; checked studies trace under half to an unresolved V gene and leave the rest unexplained. The V and J calls and the clone size are those of that table, but D and trimming were determined from the DNA. Recorded for this sample are fewer than 50,000 clones; more than 75% of them occurred a single time. The ten largest clones take up under 4.5% of the sample.

V lost 4 bases and J lost 4 bases; the stretch between them is 6 bases long. Spanning cysteine to phenylalanine, the CDR3 consists of 12 amino acids. The sequence is cut down to CDR3 DNA, 36 bases in frame from base 1. Looking up the germline V gene (reference sequence) yields CDR1 SGHKS and CDR2 YYEKEE. Input material: peripheral blood. The V gene is TRBV5-5 and the J gene is TRBJ2-1, with TRBD1 perhaps the D gene, on 5 matching bases. The sequence derives from a human donor in a cohort sampled during active COVID-19. The DNA sequence is TGTGCCAGCAGCCGGACATACAATGAGCAGTTCTTC. It is translated as CASSRTYNEQFF. Beyond the CDR3, the reference TRBV5-5 and TRBJ2-1 genes provide the residues; the full variable domain reads: DAGVTQSPTHLIKTRGQQVTLRCSPISGHKSVSWYQQVLGQGPQFIFQYYEKEERGRGNFPDRFSARQFPNYSSELNVNALLLGDSALYLCASSRTYNEQFFGPGTRLTVL.